Each of the 10 T cell receptor beta chains below was sequenced from the same sample in a study of cytomegalovirus exposure and HLA in healthy donors. It was with 60 Vbeta and 13 Jbeta primers that the PCR ran. Libraries were prepared by immunoSEQ multiplex PCR; TCRdb keeps only in-frame clonotypes and omits some of them. The repertoire has about 160,000 clones, approximately 80% of them found once; the top ten carry 2.4%. Sequenced input: PBMCs. These receptors came from a male donor in good health and CMV-seronegative.

The gene calls are TRBV5-1 and TRBJ1-1; TRBD1 is a possible D gene (5 bases). Germline assignment: CDR1 SGHRS and CDR2 YFSETQ. CDR3 length equals 17 residues. Trimming shortened V by 0 bases and J by 0 bases, and 15 bases separated the two germline ends. The CDR3 nucleotides read TGCGCCAGCAGCTTGGGTATAAGGGGAGGGCTGAACACTGAAGCTTTCTTT. This gives the protein CASSLGIRGGLNTEAFF.

The DNA for the CDR3 is TGTGCCTGGACAAGGGGGCTTAGTCGAGAGACCCAGTACTTC. Encoded protein: CAWTRGLSRETQYF. The chain is built from TRBV30 and TRBJ2-5; TRBD1 aligns across 7 bases. With 4 bases clipped from V and 4 bases from J, the junction kept 9 bases outside the gene matches. The CDR3 consists of 14 residues. Germline V gene lookup returns CDR1 GTSNPN and CDR2 SVGIG (reference sequence). Filled out from reference TRBV30 and TRBJ2-5, the complete variable domain reads SQTIHQWPATLVQPVGSPLSLECTVEGTSNPNLYWYRQAAGRGLQLLFYSVGIGQISSEVPQNLSASRPQDRQFILSSKKLLLSDSGFYLCAWTRGLSRETQYFGPGTRLLVL.

This clone was counted a few times. The chain joins TRBV28 to TRBJ1-1; D might be TRBD1 (5 bases). V gave up 5 bases and J gave up 2 bases, with 15 bases separating them. Germline V gene lookup returns CDR1 MDHEN and CDR2 SYDVKM. CDR3 length: 15 residues. CDR3 bases: TGTGCCAGCAGTGCTCCGGGAGGGACCAACACTGAAGCTTTCTTT. Protein product: CASSAPGGTNTEAFF.

Only a few counts were recorded for this clone. The chain couples TRBV7-9 to TRBJ2-7; 11 nucleotides line up with TRBD2. With V trimmed by 1 base and J by 5 bases, 7 bases remained unmatched. The germline CDR1 and CDR2 sequences are SEHNR and FQNEAQ (reference sequence). The CDR3 has 16 residues. The CDR3 loop is CASSLGMSSGRNEQYF. The CDR3 coding sequence is TGTGCCAGCAGCTTAGGCATGTCTAGCGGGAGGAACGAGCAGTACTTC.

The V gene is TRBV5-1, the J gene TRBJ2-7; D may be TRBD1 (5 bases). The CDR3 runs 16 residues. Germline loops: CDR1 SGHRS, CDR2 YFSETQ. V was cut by 2 bases and J by 4 bases, with 19 bases left in between. CDR3 amino acids: CASSLRQRTSLYEQYF. In DNA, the CDR3 is TGCGCCAGCAGCTTACGCCAACGGACATCTTTATACGAGCAGTACTTC.

V usage is TRBV13 and J usage is TRBJ2-7; 7 bases agree with TRBD2. Germline assignment: CDR1 PRHDT and CDR2 FYEKMQ (reference sequence). V lost 5 bases to trimming and J lost 3 bases; unmatched junction nucleotides: 7. The CDR3 length is 14 residues. The CDR3 loop reads CASSPNGGGYEQYF. Here the CDR3 DNA reads TGTGCCAGCAGCCCCAACGGCGGGGGCTACGAGCAGTACTTC. Variable domain in full (rest from reference TRBV13 and TRBJ2-7): AAGVIQSPRHLIKEKRETATLKCYPIPRHDTVYWYQQGPGQDPQFLISFYEKMQSDKGSIPDRFSAQQFSDYHSELNMSSLELGDSALYFCASSPNGGGYEQYFGPGTRLTVT.

The chain combines TRBV28 with TRBJ2-7, with no clear D. V was pared by 6 bases and J by 2 bases, with 14 bases between. This CDR3 region has 14 residues. Germline V gene lookup returns CDR1 MDHEN and CDR2 SYDVKM. The DNA for the CDR3 is TGTGCCAGCAGCCCCCCGGCGGTACCCTACGAGCAGTACTTC. It translates to CASSPPAVPYEQYF. Supplemented by reference TRBV28 and TRBJ2-7, the full variable domain reads DVKVTQSSRYLVKRTGEKVFLECVQDMDHENMFWYRQDPGLGLRLIYFSYDVKMKEKGDIPEGYSVSREKKERFSLILESASTNQTSMYLCASSPPAVPYEQYFGPGTRLTVT.

This clone was detected only a few times. The CDR3 protein is CASSLRGLGSLKTQYF. The CDR3 region has the DNA TGTGCCAGCAGCTTAAGGGGACTGGGGAGTTTGAAGACCCAGTACTTC. The rearrangement uses TRBV7-2 and TRBJ2-5; possibly TRBD2 for D (6 bases). Germline CDR1 SGHTA, CDR2 FQGNSA. The CDR3 has 16 amino acids. With 2 bases removed from V and 6 bases from J, the gap between germline ends came to 19 bases.

This clone showed up just once. This chain joins TRBV7-9 and TRBJ2-3; a weak D match, TRBD2 (7 bases). Trimming removed 4 bases from V and 5 bases from J, with 16 bases in between. In germline, CDR1 is SEHNR, CDR2 FQNEAQ (reference sequence). The CDR3 consists of 15 residues. CDR3 nucleotides: TGTGCCAGCAGCTCAAGGGGGGGCCCGGGAGATACGCAGTATTTT. It codes for CASSSRGGPGDTQYF.

The chain joins TRBV2 to TRBJ2-4; 7 bases are a match to TRBD1. V trimming: 6 bases; J trimming: 5 bases; junction bases outside the gene matches: 7. CDR3 size: 14 residues. Germline V gene sequence: CDR1 SNHLY, CDR2 FYNNEI. The CDR3 protein is CASSQTGQQNIQYF. Written as DNA, the CDR3 is TGTGCCAGCAGCCAGACGGGACAGCAAAACATTCAGTACTTC.